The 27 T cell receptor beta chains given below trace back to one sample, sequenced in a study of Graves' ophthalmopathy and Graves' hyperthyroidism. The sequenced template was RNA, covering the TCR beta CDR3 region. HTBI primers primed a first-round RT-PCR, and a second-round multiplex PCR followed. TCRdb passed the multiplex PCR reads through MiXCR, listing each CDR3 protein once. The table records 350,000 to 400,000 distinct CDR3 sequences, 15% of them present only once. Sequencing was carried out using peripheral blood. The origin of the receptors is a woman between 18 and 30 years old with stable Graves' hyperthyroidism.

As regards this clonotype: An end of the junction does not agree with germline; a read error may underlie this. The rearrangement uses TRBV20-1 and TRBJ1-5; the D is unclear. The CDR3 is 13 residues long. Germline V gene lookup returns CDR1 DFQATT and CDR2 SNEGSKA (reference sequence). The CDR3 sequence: CSARVLFCQPQHF. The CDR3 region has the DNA TGCAGCGCTAGAGTCCTTTTCTGCCAGCCCCAGCATTTT.

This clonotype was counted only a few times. CDR3 in DNA: TGTGCCAGCAGCCAAGTCTCGGGACAGGGGCCAGACGGTGGCTACACCTTC. Its translation is CASSQVSGQGPDGGYTF. The chain has TRBV4-2 and TRBJ1-2, with 10 bases matching TRBD1. The V and J ends lost 1 base and 7 bases, in that order; junction bases with no gene match: 12. This CDR3 region has 17 residues. Germline CDR1 reads LGHNA; CDR2 reads YNFKEQ.

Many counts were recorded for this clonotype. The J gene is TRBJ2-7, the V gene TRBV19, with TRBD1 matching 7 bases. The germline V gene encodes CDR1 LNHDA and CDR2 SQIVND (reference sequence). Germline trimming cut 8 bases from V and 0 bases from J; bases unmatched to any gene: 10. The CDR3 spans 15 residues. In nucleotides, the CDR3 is TGTGCCAGTCGGAGTCGGACAGGCGACTCCTACGAGCAGTACTTC. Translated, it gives CASRSRTGDSYEQYF.

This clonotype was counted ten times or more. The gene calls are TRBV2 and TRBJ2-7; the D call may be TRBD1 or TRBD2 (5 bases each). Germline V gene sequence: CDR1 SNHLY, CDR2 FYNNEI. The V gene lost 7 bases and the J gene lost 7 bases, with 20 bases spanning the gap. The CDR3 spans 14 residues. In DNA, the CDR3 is TGTGCCAGCACTCGGGACGGAGTTCCGGGTGAGCAGTACTTC. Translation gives CASTRDGVPGEQYF.

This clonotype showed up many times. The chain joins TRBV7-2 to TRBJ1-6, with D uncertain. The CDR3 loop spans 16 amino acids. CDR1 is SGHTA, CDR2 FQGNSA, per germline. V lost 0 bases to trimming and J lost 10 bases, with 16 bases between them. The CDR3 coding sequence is TGTGCCAGCAGCTTAGCAGCACTCATCCCGGACTCACCCCTCCACTTT. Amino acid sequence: CASSLAALIPDSPLHF.

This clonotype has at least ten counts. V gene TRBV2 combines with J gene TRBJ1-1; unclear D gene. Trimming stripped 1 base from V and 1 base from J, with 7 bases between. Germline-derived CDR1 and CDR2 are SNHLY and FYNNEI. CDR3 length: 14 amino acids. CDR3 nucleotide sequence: TGTGCCAGCAGTGAAGGCGTGAGGAACACTGAAGCTTTCTTT. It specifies CASSEGVRNTEAFF.

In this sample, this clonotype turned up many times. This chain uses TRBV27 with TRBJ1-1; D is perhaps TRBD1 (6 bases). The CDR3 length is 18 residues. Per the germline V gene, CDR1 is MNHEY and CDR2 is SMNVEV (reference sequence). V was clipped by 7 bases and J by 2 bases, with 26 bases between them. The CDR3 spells CASTLLGGLGGLNTEAFF. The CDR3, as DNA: TGTGCCAGCACCCTCCTGGGGGGGCTTGGGGGCCTTAACACTGAAGCTTTCTTT.

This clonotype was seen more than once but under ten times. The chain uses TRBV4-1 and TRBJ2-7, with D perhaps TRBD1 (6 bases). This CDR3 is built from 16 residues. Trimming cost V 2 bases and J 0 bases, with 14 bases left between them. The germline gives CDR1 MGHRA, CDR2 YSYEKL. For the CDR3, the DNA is TGCGCCAGCAGCCAAAGGGCAGGGGACCCCTCCTACGAGCAGTACTTC. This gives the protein CASSQRAGDPSYEQYF.

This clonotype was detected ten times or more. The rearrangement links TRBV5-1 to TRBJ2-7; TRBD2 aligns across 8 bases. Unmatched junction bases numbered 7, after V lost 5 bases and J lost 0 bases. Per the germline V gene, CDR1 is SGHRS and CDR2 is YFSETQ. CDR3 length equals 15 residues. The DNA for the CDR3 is TGCGCCAGCAGGGAATTAGCGGGGAGCTCCTACGAGCAGTACTTC. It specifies CASRELAGSSYEQYF.

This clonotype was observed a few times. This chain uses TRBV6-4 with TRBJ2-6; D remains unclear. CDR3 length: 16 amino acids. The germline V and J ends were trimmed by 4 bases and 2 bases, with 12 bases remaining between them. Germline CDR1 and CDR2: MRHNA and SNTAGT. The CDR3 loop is CASSAAVGTGANVLTF. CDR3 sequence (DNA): TGTGCCAGCAGTGCTGCCGTGGGGACTGGGGCCAACGTCCTGACTTTC.

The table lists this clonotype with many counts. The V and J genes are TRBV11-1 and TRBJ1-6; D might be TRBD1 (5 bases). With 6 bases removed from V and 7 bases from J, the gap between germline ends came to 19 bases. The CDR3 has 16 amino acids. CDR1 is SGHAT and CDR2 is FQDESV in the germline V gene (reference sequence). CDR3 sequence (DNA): TGTGCCAGCAGGAAGATCGGACTTGGGGCCAATTCACCCCTCCACTTT. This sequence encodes CASRKIGLGANSPLHF.

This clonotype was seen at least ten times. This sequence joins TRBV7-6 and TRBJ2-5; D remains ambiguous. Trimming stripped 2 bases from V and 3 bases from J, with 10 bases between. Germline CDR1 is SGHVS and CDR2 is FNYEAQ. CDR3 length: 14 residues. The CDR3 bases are TGTGCCAGCAGCTTACATGGCCGGGAAGAGACCCAGTACTTC. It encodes CASSLHGREETQYF. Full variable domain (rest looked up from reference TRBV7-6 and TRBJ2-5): GAGVSQSPRYKVTKRGQDVALRCDPISGHVSLYWYRQALGQGPEFLTYFNYEAQQDKSGLPNDRFSAERPEGSISTLTIQRTEQRDSAMYRCASSLHGREETQYFGPGTRLLVL.

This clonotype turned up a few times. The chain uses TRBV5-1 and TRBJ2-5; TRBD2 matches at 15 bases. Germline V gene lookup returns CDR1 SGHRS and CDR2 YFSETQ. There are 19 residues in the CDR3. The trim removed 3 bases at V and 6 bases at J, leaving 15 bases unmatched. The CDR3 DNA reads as TGCGCCAGCAGCTCAATCTCCGCCGGACTAGCGGGGGGGTTAAAGACCCAGTACTTC. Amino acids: CASSSISAGLAGGLKTQYF.

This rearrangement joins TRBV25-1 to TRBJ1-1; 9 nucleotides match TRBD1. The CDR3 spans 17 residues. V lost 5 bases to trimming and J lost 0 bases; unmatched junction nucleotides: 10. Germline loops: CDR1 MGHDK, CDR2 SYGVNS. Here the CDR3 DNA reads TGTGCCAGCAGTTCGCACAGGGGGCTGGGAATGAACACTGAAGCTTTCTTT. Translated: CASSSHRGLGMNTEAFF. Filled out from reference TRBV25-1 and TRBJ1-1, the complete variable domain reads EADIYQTPRYLVIGTGKKITLECSQTMGHDKMYWYQQDPGMELHLIHYSYGVNSTEKGDLSSESTVSRIRTEHFPLTLESARPSHTSQYLCASSSHRGLGMNTEAFFGQGTRLTVV.

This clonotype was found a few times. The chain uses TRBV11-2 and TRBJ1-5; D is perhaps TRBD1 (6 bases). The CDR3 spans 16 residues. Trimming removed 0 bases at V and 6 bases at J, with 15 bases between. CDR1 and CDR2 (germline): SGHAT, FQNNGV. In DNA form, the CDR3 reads TGTGCCAGCAGCTTAGAACTTGAAGTAGGGGGTCAGCCCCAGCATTTT. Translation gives CASSLELEVGGQPQHF.

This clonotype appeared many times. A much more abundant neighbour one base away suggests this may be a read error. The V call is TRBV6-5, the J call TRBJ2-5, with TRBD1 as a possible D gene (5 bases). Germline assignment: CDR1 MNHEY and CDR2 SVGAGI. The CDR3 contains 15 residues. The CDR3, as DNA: TGTGTCAGCAGTTACGCCCCCAGGGCCCAAGAGACCCAGTACTTC. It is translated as CVSSYAPRAQETQYF.

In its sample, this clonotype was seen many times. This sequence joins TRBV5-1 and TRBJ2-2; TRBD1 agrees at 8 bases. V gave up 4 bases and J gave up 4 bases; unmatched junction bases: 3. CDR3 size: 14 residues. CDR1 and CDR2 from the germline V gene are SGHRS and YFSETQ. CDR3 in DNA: TGCGCCAGCAGCGCCGGACAGGGCACCGGGGAGCTGTTTTTT. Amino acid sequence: CASSAGQGTGELFF.

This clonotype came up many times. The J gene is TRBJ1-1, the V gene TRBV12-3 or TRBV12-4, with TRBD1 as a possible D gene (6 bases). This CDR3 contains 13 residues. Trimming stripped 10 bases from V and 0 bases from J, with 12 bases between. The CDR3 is CATKGGLNTEAFF. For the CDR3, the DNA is TGTGCCACCAAGGGGGGGCTGAACACTGAAGCTTTCTTT.

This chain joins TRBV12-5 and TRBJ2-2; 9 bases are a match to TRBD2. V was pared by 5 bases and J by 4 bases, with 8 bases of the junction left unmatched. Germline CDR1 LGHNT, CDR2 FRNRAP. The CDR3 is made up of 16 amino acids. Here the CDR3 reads CASGPRGGLGTGELFF. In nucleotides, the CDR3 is TGTGCTAGTGGTCCGCGGGGGGGCCTAGGCACCGGGGAGCTGTTTTTT. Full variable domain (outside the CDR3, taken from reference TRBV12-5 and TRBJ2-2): DARVTQTPRHKVTEMGQEVTMRCQPILGHNTVFWYRQTMMQGLELLAYFRNRAPLDDSGMPKDRFSAEMPDATLATLKIQPSEPRDSAVYFCASGPRGGLGTGELFFGEGSRLTVL.

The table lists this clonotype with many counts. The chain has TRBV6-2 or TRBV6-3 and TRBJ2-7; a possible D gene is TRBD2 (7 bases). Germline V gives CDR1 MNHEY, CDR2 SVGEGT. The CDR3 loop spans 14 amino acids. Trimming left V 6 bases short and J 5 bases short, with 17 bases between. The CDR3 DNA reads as TGTGCCAGCAGCCGCCCGGGGGGCCTCGACGAGCAGTACTTC. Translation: CASSRPGGLDEQYF.

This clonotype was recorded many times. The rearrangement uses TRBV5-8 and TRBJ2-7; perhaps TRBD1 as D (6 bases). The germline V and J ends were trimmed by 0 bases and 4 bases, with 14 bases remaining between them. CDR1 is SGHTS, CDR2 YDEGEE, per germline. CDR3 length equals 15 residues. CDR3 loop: CASSLGSGQIYEQYF. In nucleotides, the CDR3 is TGTGCCAGCAGCTTGGGGTCGGGACAAATATACGAGCAGTACTTC. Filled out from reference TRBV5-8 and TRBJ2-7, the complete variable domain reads EAGVTQSPTHLIKTRGQQATLRCSPISGHTSVYWYQQALGLGLQFLLWYDEGEERNRGNFPPRFSGRQFPNYSSELNVNALELEDSALYLCASSLGSGQIYEQYFGPGTRLTVT.

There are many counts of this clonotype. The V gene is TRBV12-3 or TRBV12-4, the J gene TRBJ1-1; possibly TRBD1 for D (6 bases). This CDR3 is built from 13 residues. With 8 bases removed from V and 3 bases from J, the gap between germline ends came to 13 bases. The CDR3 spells CASADRFYTEAFF. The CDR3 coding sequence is TGTGCCAGCGCTGACAGGTTTTACACTGAAGCTTTCTTT.

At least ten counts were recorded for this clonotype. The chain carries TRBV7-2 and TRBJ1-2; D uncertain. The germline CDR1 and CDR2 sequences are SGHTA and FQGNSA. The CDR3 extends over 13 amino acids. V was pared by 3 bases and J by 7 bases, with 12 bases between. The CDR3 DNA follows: TGTGCCAGCAGCTTGGCAGTACTCTTTGGCTACACCTTC. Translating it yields CASSLAVLFGYTF.

As DNA, the CDR3 is TGTGCCAGCAGTCCTCCTACAGGGAGAGTCGGCTACACCTTC. Residues: CASSPPTGRVGYTF. The V and J genes are TRBV6-1 and TRBJ1-2, with a weak D call TRBD1 (6 bases). CDR1 is MNHNS, CDR2 SASEGT, per germline. This CDR3 has 14 amino acids. Trimming took off 5 bases at V and 8 bases at J, with 18 bases between the two ends.

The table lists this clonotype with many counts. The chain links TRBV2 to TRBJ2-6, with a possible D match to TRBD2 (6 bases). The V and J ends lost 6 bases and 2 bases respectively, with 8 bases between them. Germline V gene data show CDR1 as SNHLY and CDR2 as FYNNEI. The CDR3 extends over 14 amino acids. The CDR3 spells CASREGTGANVLTF. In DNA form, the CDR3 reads TGTGCCAGCAGGGAGGGGACTGGGGCCAACGTCCTGACTTTC.

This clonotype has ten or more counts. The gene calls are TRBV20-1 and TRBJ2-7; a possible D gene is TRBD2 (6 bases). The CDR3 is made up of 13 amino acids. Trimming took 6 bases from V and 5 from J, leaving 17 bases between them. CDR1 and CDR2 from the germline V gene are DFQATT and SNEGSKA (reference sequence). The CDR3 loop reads CSALTRGRDEQYF. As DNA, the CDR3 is TGCAGTGCCCTGACTAGAGGACGGGACGAGCAGTACTTC.

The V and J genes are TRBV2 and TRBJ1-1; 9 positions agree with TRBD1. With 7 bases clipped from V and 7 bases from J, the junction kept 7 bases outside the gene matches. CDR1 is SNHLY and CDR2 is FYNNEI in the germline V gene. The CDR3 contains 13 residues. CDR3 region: CASTEGQGVEAFF. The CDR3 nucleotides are TGTGCCAGCACTGAGGGACAGGGTGTTGAAGCTTTCTTT.